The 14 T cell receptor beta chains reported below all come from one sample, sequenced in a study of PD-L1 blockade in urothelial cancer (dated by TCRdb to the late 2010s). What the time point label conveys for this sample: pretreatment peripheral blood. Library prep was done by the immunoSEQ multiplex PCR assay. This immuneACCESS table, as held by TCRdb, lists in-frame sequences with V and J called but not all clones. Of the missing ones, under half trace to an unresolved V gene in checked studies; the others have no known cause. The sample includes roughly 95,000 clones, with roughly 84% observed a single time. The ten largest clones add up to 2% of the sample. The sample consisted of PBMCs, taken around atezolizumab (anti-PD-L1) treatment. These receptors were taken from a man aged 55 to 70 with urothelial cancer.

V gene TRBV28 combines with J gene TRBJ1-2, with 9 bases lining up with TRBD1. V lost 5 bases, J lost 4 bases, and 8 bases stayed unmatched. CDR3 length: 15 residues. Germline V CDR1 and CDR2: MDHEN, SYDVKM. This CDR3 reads CASSLQGAGGYGYTF. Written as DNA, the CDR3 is TGTGCCAGCAGTCTACAGGGGGCTGGGGGCTATGGCTACACCTTC.

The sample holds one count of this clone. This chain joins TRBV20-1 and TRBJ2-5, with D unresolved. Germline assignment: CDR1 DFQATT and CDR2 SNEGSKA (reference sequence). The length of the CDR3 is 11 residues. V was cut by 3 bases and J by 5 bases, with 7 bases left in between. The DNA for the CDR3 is TGCAGTGCTAGTTCAATCGAGACCCAGTACTTC. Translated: CSASSIETQYF.

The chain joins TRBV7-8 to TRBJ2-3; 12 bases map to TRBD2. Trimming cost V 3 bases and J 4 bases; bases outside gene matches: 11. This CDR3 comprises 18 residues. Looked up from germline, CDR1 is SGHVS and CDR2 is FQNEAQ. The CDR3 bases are TGTGCCAGCAGCTTGTTACTAGCGGGGGGCCTCAGCCCAGATACGCAGTATTTT. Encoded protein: CASSLLLAGGLSPDTQYF.

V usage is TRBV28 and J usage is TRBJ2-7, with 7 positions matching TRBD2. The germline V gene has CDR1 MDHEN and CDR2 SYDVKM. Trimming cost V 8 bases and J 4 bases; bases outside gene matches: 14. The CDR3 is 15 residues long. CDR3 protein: CASSPGGRTWYEQYF. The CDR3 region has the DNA TGTGCCAGCTCCCCGGGGGGACGGACGTGGTACGAGCAGTACTTC.

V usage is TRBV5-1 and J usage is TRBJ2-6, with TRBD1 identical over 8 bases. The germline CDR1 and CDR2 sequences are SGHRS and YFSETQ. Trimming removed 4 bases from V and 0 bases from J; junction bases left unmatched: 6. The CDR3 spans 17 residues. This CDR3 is CASSTRTGNSGANVLTF. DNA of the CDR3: TGCGCCAGCAGCACCAGGACAGGGAACTCTGGGGCCAACGTCCTGACTTTC.

CDR3 DNA: TGTGCCAGCAGCTCAGGGACTAGCGGGCCAGATACGCAGTATTTT. This codes for CASSSGTSGPDTQYF. This chain connects TRBV7-2 to TRBJ2-3; 12 bases map to TRBD2. Germline assignment: CDR1 SGHTA and CDR2 FQGNSA. V shed 4 bases, J shed 4 bases, and the junction held 3 bases outside the gene matches. This CDR3 is 15 amino acids long.

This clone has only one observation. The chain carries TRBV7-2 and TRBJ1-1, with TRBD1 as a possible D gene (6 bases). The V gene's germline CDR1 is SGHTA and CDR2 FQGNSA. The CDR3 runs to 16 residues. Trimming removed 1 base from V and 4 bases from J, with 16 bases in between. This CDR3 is CASSLGRGSWSTEAFF. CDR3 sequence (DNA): TGTGCCAGCAGCTTAGGCAGGGGTAGTTGGAGCACTGAAGCTTTCTTT.

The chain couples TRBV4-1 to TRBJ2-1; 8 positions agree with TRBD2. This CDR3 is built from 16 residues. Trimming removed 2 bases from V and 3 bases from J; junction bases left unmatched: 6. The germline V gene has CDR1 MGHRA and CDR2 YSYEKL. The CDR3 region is CASSQLPGTSYNEQFF. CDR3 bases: TGCGCCAGCAGCCAACTACCCGGGACTAGCTACAATGAGCAGTTCTTC.

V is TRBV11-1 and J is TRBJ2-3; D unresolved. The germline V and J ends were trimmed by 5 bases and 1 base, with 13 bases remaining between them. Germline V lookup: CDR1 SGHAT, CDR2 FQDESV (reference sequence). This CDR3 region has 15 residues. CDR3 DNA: TGTGCCAGCAGCAATTCTAGTGATGGCACAGATACGCAGTATTTT. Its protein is CASSNSSDGTDTQYF. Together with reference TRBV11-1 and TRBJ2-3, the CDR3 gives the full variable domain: EAEVAQSPRYKITEKSQAVAFWCDPISGHATLYWYRQILGQGPELLVQFQDESVVDDSQLPKDRFSAERLKGVDSTLKIQPAELGDSAMYLCASSNSSDGTDTQYFGPGTRLTVL.

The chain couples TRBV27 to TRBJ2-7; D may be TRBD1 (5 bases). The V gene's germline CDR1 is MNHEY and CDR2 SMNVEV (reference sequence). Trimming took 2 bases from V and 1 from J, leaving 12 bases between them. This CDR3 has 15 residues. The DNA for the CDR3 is TGTGCCAGCAGTTTAAGGTCAGGGTGGTCCTACGAGCAGTACTTC. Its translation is CASSLRSGWSYEQYF.

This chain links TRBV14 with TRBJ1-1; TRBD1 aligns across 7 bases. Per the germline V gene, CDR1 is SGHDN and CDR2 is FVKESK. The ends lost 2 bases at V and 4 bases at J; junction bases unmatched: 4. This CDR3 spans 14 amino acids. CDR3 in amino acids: CASSQQGGGTEAFF. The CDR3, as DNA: TGTGCCAGCAGCCAACAGGGGGGTGGCACTGAAGCTTTCTTT.

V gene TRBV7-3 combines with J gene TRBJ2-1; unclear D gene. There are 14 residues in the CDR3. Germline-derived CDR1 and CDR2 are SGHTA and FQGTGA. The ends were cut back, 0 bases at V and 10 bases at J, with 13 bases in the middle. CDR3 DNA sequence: TGTGCCAGCAGCTTAACGACCCCAGGTGAGGAGCAGTTCTTC. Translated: CASSLTTPGEEQFF.

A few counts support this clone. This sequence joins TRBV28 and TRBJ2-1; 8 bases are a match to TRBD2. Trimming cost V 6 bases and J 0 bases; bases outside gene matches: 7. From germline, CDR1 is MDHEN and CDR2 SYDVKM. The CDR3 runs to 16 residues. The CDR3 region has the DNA TGTGCCAGCAGCACGACTAGCGCAAGCTCCTACAATGAGCAGTTCTTC. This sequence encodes CASSTTSASSYNEQFF.

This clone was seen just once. Here the CDR3 DNA reads TGTGCCAGCTCACCACAGGCGGACAGCCAAGAGACCCAGTACTTC. Protein sequence: CASSPQADSQETQYF. The J gene is TRBJ2-5, the V gene TRBV18, with a possible D match to TRBD1 (6 bases). V lost 1 base and J 1 base, leaving 10 bases between the germline ends. Germline assignment: CDR1 KGHSH and CDR2 LQKENI. This CDR3 has 15 amino acids.